Listed below are T cell receptor beta chains from one sample, sequenced in a study of blood T cell repertoires in COVID-19. This table comes from immunoSEQ multiplex PCR, and its TCRdb copy is limited to in-frame clones, with some not included. The data show some 220,000 clones, with 80% seen just once and around 7.3% held by the top ten. Sequenced material: peripheral blood. The source is a woman aged 70-85 years with acute or convalescent COVID-19. Each CDR3 is given with its conserved first and last residue. A D gene is named only where the DNA matches it firmly. The size entry is marked missing in some rows and otherwise reads once, few, many or a size class.

TRBV5-5	-	TRBJ1-5	13	TRBD1	TGTGCCAGCAGCATGACAGGGGATCAGCCCCAGCATTTT	CASSMTGDQPQHF
TRBV3-1/TRBV3-2	-	TRBJ1-2	17	-	TGTGCCAGCAGCCACCTCGGGGGGGCTAAAGCTAACTATGGCTACACCTTC	CASSHLGGAKANYGYTF
TRBV24-1	-	TRBJ2-6	15	-	TGTGCCACCAGTGGCAGCCAGGGTGCGGCCAACGTCCTGACTTTC	CATSGSQGAANVLTF
TRBV5-8	-	TRBJ1-5	14	-	TGTGCCAGCAGCCGGATACAGAGCAATCAGCCCCAGCATTTT	CASSRIQSNQPQHF
TRBV7-6	-	TRBJ2-7	15	-	TGTGCCAGCAGCTTAGCTCCTCAGGGACTCTACGAGCAGTACTTC	CASSLAPQGLYEQYF
TRBV3-1/TRBV3-2	few	TRBJ2-1	13	TRBD1	TGTGCCAGCAGTCGGGTCGGACAGGGAGAGCAGTTCTTC	CASSRVGQGEQFF
TRBV4-1	-	TRBJ1-2	15	TRBD1	TGCGCCAGCAGCCGCCTGCTCGGACAGGGCTATGGCTACACCTTC	CASSRLLGQGYGYTF
TRBV10-3	-	TRBJ2-3	14	-	TGTGCCATCAGTGATGCGGGGAGCACAGATACGCAGTATTTT	CAISDAGSTDTQYF
TRBV12-5	-	TRBJ2-3	13	-	TGTGCTAGTGGTTCAGACAGAGGTGATACGCAGTATTTT	CASGSDRGDTQYF
TRBV5-1	-	TRBJ1-6	14	TRBD1	TGCGCCAGCAGCACCGGGACAGGGGAACGCACCCTCCACTTT	CASSTGTGERTLHF
TRBV3-1/TRBV3-2	once	TRBJ2-1	16	-	TGTGCCAGCAGCCAAGAGAGGACGGACTGGAACAATGAGCAGTTCTTC	CASSQERTDWNNEQFF
TRBV2	few	TRBJ2-3	16	TRBD2	TGTGCCAGCAGCCTCGGGGGGGGGTTAGTCACAGATACGCAGTATTTT	CASSLGGGLVTDTQYF
TRBV7-2	-	TRBJ2-7	13	-	TGTGCCAGCAGCGCCGGTCGGTATTACGAGCAGTACTTC	CASSAGRYYEQYF
TRBV5-1	-	TRBJ1-1	14	-	TGCGCCAGCAGCTTGTCACAGGGCTCCACTGAAGCTTTCTTT	CASSLSQGSTEAFF
TRBV24-1	-	TRBJ2-2	15	-	TGTGCCACCAGTGACGGGGTAGCACTCACCGGGGAGCTGTTTTTT	CATSDGVALTGELFF
TRBV9	-	TRBJ2-5	13	-	TGTGCCAGCAGCGTAGGCCCGGGTGAGACCCAGTACTTC	CASSVGPGETQYF
TRBV2	-	TRBJ1-1	13	-	TGTGCCAGCAGTGAGGAGATGAACACTGAAGCTTTCTTT	CASSEEMNTEAFF
TRBV11-2	-	TRBJ1-1	13	-	TGTGCCAGCAGCTTAGATCCGGGCAGGGAAACTTTCTTT	CASSLDPGRETFF
TRBV7-9	-	TRBJ2-7	13	-	TGTGCCAGCAGCTTTTTATCCTCCTACGAGCAGTACTTC	CASSFLSSYEQYF
TRBV24-1	-	TRBJ2-1	15	TRBD2	TGTGCCACCAGTGTTGCGGGGGGGCTTAGGAATGAGCAGTTCTTC	CATSVAGGLRNEQFF
TRBV10-3	-	TRBJ2-2	15	TRBD1	TGTGCCTCCCATCCCGGGACAGCTAACACCGGGGAGCTGTTTTTT	CASHPGTANTGELFF
TRBV7-6	-	TRBJ2-5	14	-	TGTGCCAGCAGCTTAGGACACCCCCAAGAGACCCAGTACTTC	CASSLGHPQETQYF
TRBV5-1	-	TRBJ2-2	14	TRBD1	TGCGCCAGCAGCTCTCGGACAGGGACCGGGGAGCTGTTTTTT	CASSSRTGTGELFF
TRBV6-5	-	TRBJ1-5	15	-	TGTGCCAGCAGTTACCTTTCCTCTAGCAATCAGCCCCAGCATTTT	CASSYLSSSNQPQHF
TRBV2	-	TRBJ2-5	14	TRBD2	TGTGCCAGGTCCTTCGGGGGGGCGGCGGAGACCCAGTACTTC	CARSFGGAAETQYF
TRBV6-6	-	TRBJ1-6	16	TRBD1	TGTGCCAGCAGTTACTCTATTGGGACAGGGGGTTCACCCCTCCACTTT	CASSYSIGTGGSPLHF
TRBV2	few	TRBJ1-1	12	TRBD1	TGTGCCAGCAGCAGAACAGGGGACTGGGCTTTCTTT	CASSRTGDWAFF
TRBV5-6	-	TRBJ2-1	13	-	TGTGCCAGCAGCTTGGGGGCCGGGACAAGGTTGTTCTTC	CASSLGAGTRLFF
TRBV12-5	-	TRBJ1-5	13	TRBD1	TGTGCTAGTGGTTGGACAGGGGATCAGCCCCAGCATTTT	CASGWTGDQPQHF
TRBV6-1	-	TRBJ2-5	17	TRBD2	TGTGCCAGCAGTGTTACGACTAGCGGGGGACCCGGAGAGACCCAGTACTTC	CASSVTTSGGPGETQYF
TRBV2	-	TRBJ1-1	13	TRBD1	TGTGCCAGCAAATCTACAGGGGGCACTGAAGCTTTCTTT	CASKSTGGTEAFF
TRBV14	-	TRBJ1-2	15	TRBD1	TGTGCCAGCAGCCAAGGGGACAGTAGCTTTTATGGCTACACCTTC	CASSQGDSSFYGYTF
TRBV6-2/TRBV6-3	once	TRBJ2-3	18	TRBD2	TGTGCCAGCAGTTACTCCTCCCTAACGGGGGGGAGCACAGATACGCAGTATTTT	CASSYSSLTGGSTDTQYF
TRBV6-1	-	TRBJ1-5	13	-	TGTGCCAGCAGTGACAGGGTCGGGCAGCCCCAGCATTTT	CASSDRVGQPQHF
TRBV10-3	-	TRBJ2-7	15	-	TGTGCCATCGCTCTTGACTACCTAGTGGGCTACGAGCAGTACTTC	CAIALDYLVGYEQYF
TRBV7-2	once	TRBJ2-1	13	-	TGTGCCAGCAGCCGGGACTCCGGCAATGAGCAGTTCTTC	CASSRDSGNEQFF
TRBV5-6	few	TRBJ2-5	15	TRBD2	TGTGCCAGCAGCTTGCCTAGCGGTCTCCAAGAGACCCAGTACTTC	CASSLPSGLQETQYF
TRBV2	-	TRBJ2-2	16	TRBD2	TGTGCCAGCGGCAAGCTAGCGGGGGGGAGCACCGGGGAGCTGTTTTTT	CASGKLAGGSTGELFF
TRBV27	-	TRBJ2-3	15	-	TGTGCCAGCAGTTTCCTCTCGGTAAACACAGATACGCAGTATTTT	CASSFLSVNTDTQYF
TRBV18	-	TRBJ1-2	13	TRBD1	TGTGCCAGCTCACCGGCAGGGGGCTATGGCTACACCTTC	CASSPAGGYGYTF
TRBV6-5	-	TRBJ2-3	15	-	TGTGCCAGCTATAGCGGCGAATTGGGGCAAGATACGCAGTATTTT	CASYSGELGQDTQYF
TRBV29-1	-	TRBJ2-7	15	TRBD1	TGCAGCGTTGTTCATTCCAGGGGGCTAACCTACGAGCAGTACTTC	CSVVHSRGLTYEQYF
TRBV7-9	-	TRBJ1-6	13	-	TGTGCCAGCAGACCACTAGGGAATTCACCCCTCCACTTT	CASRPLGNSPLHF
TRBV6-1	-	TRBJ1-5	16	-	TGTGCCAGCAGTGAAGGGTTAGGGGTAGTCGTTCAGCCCCAGCATTTT	CASSEGLGVVVQPQHF
TRBV6-5	once	TRBJ1-2	15	TRBD1	TGTGCCAGCAGCGGACAGGGGGTTGGTGACTATGGCTACACCTTC	CASSGQGVGDYGYTF
TRBV10-1	-	TRBJ1-1	15	-	TGCGCCAGCAGTGAGTCATTCGGGGGGGGCACTGAAGCTTTCTTT	CASSESFGGGTEAFF
TRBV3-1/TRBV3-2	-	TRBJ2-1	14	TRBD2	TGTGCCAGCAGCCCTAGGACTAGCGTGGATGAGCAGTTCTTC	CASSPRTSVDEQFF
TRBV6-1	few	TRBJ1-1	15	-	TGTGCCAGCAGTGAAACGGGTCAGTACGGGACTGAAGCTTTCTTT	CASSETGQYGTEAFF
TRBV5-1	-	TRBJ1-1	14	TRBD1	TGCGCCAGCAGCTTGGCGGGACAGGGTTCATCGGCTTTCTTT	CASSLAGQGSSAFF
TRBV7-9	-	TRBJ1-1	12	-	TGTGCCAGCAGCTTGGTGGAGGCGCTAGCTTTCTTT	CASSLVEALAFF